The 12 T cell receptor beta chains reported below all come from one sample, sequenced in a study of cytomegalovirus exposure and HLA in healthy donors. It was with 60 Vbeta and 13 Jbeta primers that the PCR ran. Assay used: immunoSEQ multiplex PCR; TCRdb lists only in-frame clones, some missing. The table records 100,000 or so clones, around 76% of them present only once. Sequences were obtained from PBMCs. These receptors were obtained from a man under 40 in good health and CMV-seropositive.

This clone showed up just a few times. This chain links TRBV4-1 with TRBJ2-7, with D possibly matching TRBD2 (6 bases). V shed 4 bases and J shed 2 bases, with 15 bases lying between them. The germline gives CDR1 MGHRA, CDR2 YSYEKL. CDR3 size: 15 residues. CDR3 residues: CASSPEASGAYEQYF. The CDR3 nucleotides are TGCGCCAGCAGCCCGGAGGCCTCGGGGGCCTACGAGCAGTACTTC.

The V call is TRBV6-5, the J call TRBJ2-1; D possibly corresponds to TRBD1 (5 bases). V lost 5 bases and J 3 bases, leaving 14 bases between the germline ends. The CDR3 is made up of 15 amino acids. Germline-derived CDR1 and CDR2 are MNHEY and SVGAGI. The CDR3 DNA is TGTGCCAGCAGTGCGCTAGTGGACAACTACAATGAGCAGTTCTTC. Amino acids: CASSALVDNYNEQFF.

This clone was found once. The CDR3: CASSLEPGQYGNTIYF. The CDR3 DNA reads as TGTGCCAGCAGCTTGGAGCCGGGACAGTATGGAAACACCATATATTTT. The genes are TRBV5-5 and TRBJ1-3, with 7 bases fitting TRBD1. V shed 0 bases, J shed 3 bases, and the junction held 6 bases outside the gene matches. The CDR3 covers 16 residues. Germline lookup yields CDR1 SGHKS and CDR2 YYEKEE (reference sequence).

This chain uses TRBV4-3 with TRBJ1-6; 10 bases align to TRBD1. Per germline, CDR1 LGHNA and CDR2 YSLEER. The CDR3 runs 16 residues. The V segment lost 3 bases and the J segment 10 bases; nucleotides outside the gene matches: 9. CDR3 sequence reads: CASSQTGGGRGSPLHF. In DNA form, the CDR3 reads TGCGCCAGCAGCCAGACAGGGGGCGGGAGGGGATCACCCCTCCACTTT.

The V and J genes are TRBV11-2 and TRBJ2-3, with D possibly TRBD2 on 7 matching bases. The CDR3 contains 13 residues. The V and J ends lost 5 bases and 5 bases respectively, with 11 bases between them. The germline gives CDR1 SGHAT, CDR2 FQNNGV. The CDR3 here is CASSPRGGDTQYF. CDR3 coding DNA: TGTGCCAGCAGCCCGAGGGGGGGAGATACGCAGTATTTT.

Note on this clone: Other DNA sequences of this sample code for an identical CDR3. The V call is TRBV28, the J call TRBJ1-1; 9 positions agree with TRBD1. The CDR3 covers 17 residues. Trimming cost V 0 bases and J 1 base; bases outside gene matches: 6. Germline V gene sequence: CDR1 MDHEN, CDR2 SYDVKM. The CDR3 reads CASSLWITGGGNTEAFF. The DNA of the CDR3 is TGTGCCAGCAGTTTATGGATCACAGGGGGCGGGAACACTGAAGCTTTCTTT.

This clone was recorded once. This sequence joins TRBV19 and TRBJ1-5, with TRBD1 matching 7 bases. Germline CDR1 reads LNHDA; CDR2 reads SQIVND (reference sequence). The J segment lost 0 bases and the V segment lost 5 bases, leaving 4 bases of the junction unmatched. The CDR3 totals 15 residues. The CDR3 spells CASSSTGYSNQPQHF. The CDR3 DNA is TGTGCCAGTAGTTCGACAGGGTATAGCAATCAGCCCCAGCATTTT.

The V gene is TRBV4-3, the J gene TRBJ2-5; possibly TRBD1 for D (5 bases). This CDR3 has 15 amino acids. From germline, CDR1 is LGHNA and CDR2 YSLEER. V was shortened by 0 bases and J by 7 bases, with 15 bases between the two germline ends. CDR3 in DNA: TGCGCCAGCAGCCAAGATGTGGGGCCCAAGAGGACCCAGTACTTC. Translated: CASSQDVGPKRTQYF.

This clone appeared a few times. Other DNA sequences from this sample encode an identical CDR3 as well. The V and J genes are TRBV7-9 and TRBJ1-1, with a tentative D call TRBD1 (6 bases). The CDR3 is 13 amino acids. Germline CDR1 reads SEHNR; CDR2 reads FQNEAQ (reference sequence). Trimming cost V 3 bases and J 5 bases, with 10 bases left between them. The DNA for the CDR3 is TGTGCCAGCAGCTTGCAGGGGAGTACTGAAGCTTTCTTT. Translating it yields CASSLQGSTEAFF.

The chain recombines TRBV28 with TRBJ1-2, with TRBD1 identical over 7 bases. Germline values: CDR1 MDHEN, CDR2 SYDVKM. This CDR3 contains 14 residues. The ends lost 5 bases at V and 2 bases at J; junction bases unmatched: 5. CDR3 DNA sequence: TGTGCCAGCAGTCCCTCGGACAGGAACTATGGCTACACCTTC. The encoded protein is CASSPSDRNYGYTF.

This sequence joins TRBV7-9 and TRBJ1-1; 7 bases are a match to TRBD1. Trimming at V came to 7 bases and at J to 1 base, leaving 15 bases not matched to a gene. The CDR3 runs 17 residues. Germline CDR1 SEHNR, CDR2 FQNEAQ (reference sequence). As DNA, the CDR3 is TGTGCCAGCAACCCTCGGGACAGAACGATTAGGAACACTGAAGCTTTCTTT. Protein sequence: CASNPRDRTIRNTEAFF.

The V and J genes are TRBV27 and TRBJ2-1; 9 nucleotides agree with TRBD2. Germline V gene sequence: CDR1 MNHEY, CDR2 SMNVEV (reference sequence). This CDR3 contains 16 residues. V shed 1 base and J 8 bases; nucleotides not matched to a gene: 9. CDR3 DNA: TGTGCCAGCAGTTTATTTCCGCGGGGGGGCCAGGATGAGCAGTTCTTC. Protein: CASSLFPRGGQDEQFF.